Shown below are 15 T cell receptor beta chains from a single sample sequenced in a study of CXCR3-negative and CXCR3-positive naive CD8 T cells (dated by TCRdb to the late 2010s). Beyond this particular receptor, the publication reports: TRB CDR3s from CXCR3-positive naive cells showed higher hydrophobicity (lower Kidera factor 4), lower energy, and higher strength and volume indices than CXCR3-negative naive cells.

Sequenced on a NextSeq 550. The Human TCR Profiling Kit (MiLaboratory) was used to prepare UMI-labeled 5' RACE TRB cDNA libraries. The reads were reprocessed in TCRdb, with one entry per CDR3 protein sequence and no accompanying DNA. This sample's clone table shows 130,000 to 150,000 distinct CDR3 sequences. The top ten hold around 0.28% of the sample. What these receptors recognize is not known. The sample consisted of naive CXCR3+ CD8+ T cells from blood. Explained via the paper, the cell subset or site label denotes: CD45RO-CCR7+CD27+CD95- naive CD8+ T cells expressing CXCR3 (TNR3+). These receptors all stem from a human donor in good health. Some clones in this sample may be carry-over from other donors' samples.

V and J are TRBV24-1 and TRBJ2-7. This CDR3 comprises 17 residues. Germline V CDR1 and CDR2: KGHDR, SFDVKD. The CDR3: CATSDLRSRGGTYEQYF.

This chain connects TRBV7-3 to TRBJ2-7; TCRdb indicates TRBD1, and absent DNA this call remains unverified. Germline CDR1 SGHTA, CDR2 FQGTGA. The CDR3 contains 15 residues. The CDR3 reads CASSLKVGRGFEQYF.

The chain employs TRBV13 and TRBJ2-1. The CDR3 consists of 15 residues. Germline-derived CDR1 and CDR2 are PRHDT and FYEKMQ (reference sequence). The CDR3 sequence: CASSLRTGSYNEQFF.

This chain links TRBV7-9 with TRBJ2-7; TCRdb proposes TRBD2, but this gene call is untestable without DNA. Germline lookup yields CDR1 SEHNR and CDR2 FQNEAQ (reference sequence). The length of the CDR3 is 14 residues. CDR3 loop: CASSARLAGNEQYF.

The V gene is TRBV28, the J gene TRBJ2-5; TCRdb's assignment of TRBD2 cannot be checked, as there is no DNA. Per the germline V gene, CDR1 is MDHEN and CDR2 is SYDVKM. The CDR3 is 14 residues long. The CDR3 region is CASSLFAGQETQYF.

The rearrangement uses TRBV7-9 and TRBJ2-7. Germline CDR1 reads SEHNR; CDR2 reads FQNEAQ (reference sequence). The CDR3 loop spans 12 amino acids. The CDR3 reads CASSFLGREQYF.

The chain carries TRBV5-6 and TRBJ2-2; TCRdb's D call, TRBD1, is unchecked because there is no DNA. The CDR3 has 16 amino acids. Germline V gene data show CDR1 as SGHDT and CDR2 as YYEEEE. The CDR3 loop reads CASRPNRGRETGELFF.

J is TRBJ1-3 and V is TRBV12-3 or TRBV12-4. This CDR3 contains 13 residues. CDR3 region: CASRLLHRNTIYF.

This chain links TRBV6-5 with TRBJ2-7; TCRdb names TRBD2, which stays unverified in the absence of DNA. Germline CDR1 is MNHEY and CDR2 is SVGAGI. This CDR3 is built from 14 residues. CDR3 in amino acids: CASSHLQGGHEQYF.

The chain combines TRBV7-9 with TRBJ2-3. The germline gives CDR1 SEHNR, CDR2 FQNEAQ (reference sequence). This CDR3 is built from 14 residues. The CDR3 loop is CASSLRTSGDTQYF.

CDR3 protein: CASSLYLSTDTQYF. J is TRBJ2-3 and V is TRBV7-2. Germline values: CDR1 SGHTA, CDR2 FQGNSA. The CDR3 has 14 amino acids.

Here the CDR3 reads CASSPLGSREQYF. The rearrangement joins TRBV28 to TRBJ2-7; TCRdb's D call of TRBD2 is untestable without DNA. Looked up from germline, CDR1 is MDHEN and CDR2 is SYDVKM. The CDR3 length is 13 residues. Supplemented by reference TRBV28 and TRBJ2-7, the full variable domain reads DVKVTQSSRYLVKRTGEKVFLECVQDMDHENMFWYRQDPGLGLRLIYFSYDVKMKEKGDIPEGYSVSREKKERFSLILESASTNQTSMYLCASSPLGSREQYFGPGTRLTVT.

CDR3 residues: CATSISQTGRREQYF. J is TRBJ2-7 and V is TRBV15; TCRdb selects TRBD2, and the lack of DNA leaves this call unchecked. Per the germline V gene, CDR1 is LNHNV and CDR2 is YYDKDF (reference sequence). This CDR3 has 15 amino acids. The full variable domain, its missing parts supplied by reference TRBV15 and TRBJ2-7, is DAMVIQNPRYQVTQFGKPVTLSCSQTLNHNVMYWYQQKSSQAPKLLFHYYDKDFNNEADTPDNFQSRRPNTSFCFLDIRSPGLGDTAMYLCATSISQTGRREQYFGPGTRLTVT.

The V gene is TRBV29-1, the J gene TRBJ2-5. From germline, CDR1 is SQVTM and CDR2 ANQGSEA. The CDR3 is made up of 12 amino acids. The CDR3 is CSVEGLGETQYF.

The V call is TRBV20-1, the J call TRBJ1-1. Germline CDR1 is DFQATT and CDR2 is SNEGSKA (reference sequence). This CDR3 has 12 residues. The chain's CDR3 is CSAKVSDTEAFF.